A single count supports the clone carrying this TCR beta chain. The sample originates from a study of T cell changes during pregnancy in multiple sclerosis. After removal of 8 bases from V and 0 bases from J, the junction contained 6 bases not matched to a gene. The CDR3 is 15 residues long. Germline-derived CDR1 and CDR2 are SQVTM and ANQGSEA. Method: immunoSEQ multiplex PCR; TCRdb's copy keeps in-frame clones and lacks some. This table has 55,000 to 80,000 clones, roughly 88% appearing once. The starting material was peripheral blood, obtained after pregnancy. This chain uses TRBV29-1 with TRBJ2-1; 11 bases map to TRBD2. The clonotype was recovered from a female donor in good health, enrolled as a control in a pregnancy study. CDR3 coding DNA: TGCAGCTCCAATAGCGGGAGGGCCTCCTACAATGAGCAGTTCTTC. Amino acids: CSSNSGRASYNEQFF.